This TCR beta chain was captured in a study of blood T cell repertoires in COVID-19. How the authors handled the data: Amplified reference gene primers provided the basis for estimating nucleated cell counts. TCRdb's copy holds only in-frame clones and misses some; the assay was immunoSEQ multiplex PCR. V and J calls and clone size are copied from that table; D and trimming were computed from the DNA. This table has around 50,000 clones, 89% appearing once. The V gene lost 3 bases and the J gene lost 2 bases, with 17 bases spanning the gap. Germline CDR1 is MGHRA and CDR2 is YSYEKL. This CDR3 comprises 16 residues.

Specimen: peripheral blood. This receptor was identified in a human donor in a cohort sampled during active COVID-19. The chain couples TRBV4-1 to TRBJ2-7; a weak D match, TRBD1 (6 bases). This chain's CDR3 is CASSHETSGHTYEQYF. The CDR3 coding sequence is TGCGCCAGCAGCCACGAAACCTCGGGACACACCTACGAGCAGTACTTC.